The 2 T cell receptor beta chains in this list originate from one sample, sequenced in a study of blood T cell repertoires in COVID-19. The assay was immunoSEQ multiplex PCR, and TCRdb's table has in-frame clones only and misses some. The sample shows 120,000 or so clones, 84% of them seen only once. The source material was peripheral blood. All receptors come from a woman between 25 and 40 years old who had recovered from COVID-19.

The chain uses TRBV6-1 and TRBJ1-5, with 7 bases lining up with TRBD1. Germline CDR1 and CDR2: MNHNS and SASEGT. The CDR3 runs 21 residues. The trim removed 1 base at V and 0 bases at J, leaving 18 bases unmatched. CDR3 coding DNA: TGTGCCAGCAGTGAAGGGGCATTCTGGCAGGGGGTTAGAGATAGCAATCAGCCCCAGCATTTT. This encodes CASSEGAFWQGVRDSNQPQHF.

In its sample, this clone was seen once. The chain employs TRBV3-1 (or the pseudogene TRBV3-2) and TRBJ2-1; D unclear. The germline gives CDR1 LGHDT, CDR2 YNNKEL (reference sequence). V lost 2 bases to trimming and J lost 8 bases, with 4 bases between them. The CDR3 spans 11 residues. For the CDR3, the DNA is TGTGCCAGCAGCCAAAGCTATGAGCAGTTCTTC. Encoded protein: CASSQSYEQFF.